These 10 T cell receptor beta chains share one sample of origin, sequenced in a study of blood T cells in healthy people across ages. Sample-barcoded 5' priming and a J-beta primer mix drove a second PCR of about 6 to 12 cycles. Each CDR3 protein is one row after TCRdb ran MiXCR on the 5' RACE reads. This table has around 1,500,000 distinct CDR3 sequences, about 40% appearing once. Sequencing was done on a sample of blood. The receptors were sampled from a young woman in good health.

CDR3 coding DNA: TGTGCCAGCAGCTTGGAGATCCGGGAGGTACAAGAGACCCAGTACTTC. Its protein is CASSLEIREVQETQYF. The rearrangement uses TRBV7-9 and TRBJ2-5; 7 bases are a match to TRBD2. Germline loops: CDR1 SEHNR, CDR2 FQNEAQ (reference sequence). This CDR3 is built from 16 residues. With 3 bases clipped from V and 2 bases from J, the junction kept 9 bases outside the gene matches.

The chain has TRBV20-1 and TRBJ2-1, with TRBD2 matching over 12 bases. CDR3 length: 15 amino acids. CDR1 is DFQATT and CDR2 is SNEGSKA in the germline V gene (reference sequence). V lost 2 bases, J lost 4 bases, and 3 bases stayed unmatched. CDR3 coding DNA: TGCAGTGCTAGAACAACTAGCGGGGGGTACAATGAGCAGTTCTTC. It encodes CSARTTSGGYNEQFF.

Remarks on this clonotype: One end of the junction does not line up with germline, which may come from a read error. J is TRBJ2-1 and V is TRBV7-7; D may be TRBD2 (6 bases). This CDR3 has 15 residues. Germline loops: CDR1 SSHAT, CDR2 FNYEAQ (reference sequence). In nucleotides, the CDR3 is TGTGCTAGCAGCCAAAGGACGGGAGTTTACAATGAGCAGTTCTTC. It is translated as CASSQRTGVYNEQFF.

In its sample, this clonotype was seen many times. This chain joins TRBV15 and TRBJ2-1; weak D call: TRBD2 (5 bases). The CDR3 loop spans 19 amino acids. V was cut by 5 bases and J by 6 bases, with 29 bases left in between. Germline CDR1 reads LNHNV; CDR2 reads YYDKDF (reference sequence). CDR3 bases: TGTGCCACCAGCGTAACGCCCGGGGTTGGGGATTTTGGATTCAATGAGCAGTTCTTC. It yields the protein CATSVTPGVGDFGFNEQFF.

In this sample, this clonotype turned up once. The genes are TRBV6-1 and TRBJ2-1; 10 nucleotides line up with TRBD2. Germline V gives CDR1 MNHNS, CDR2 SASEGT. V lost 7 bases to trimming and J lost 5 bases; unmatched junction nucleotides: 5. The CDR3 runs to 14 residues. The CDR3 reads CASKASGSNNEQFF. CDR3 sequence (DNA): TGTGCCAGCAAAGCTAGCGGGAGTAACAATGAGCAGTTCTTC.

The chain couples TRBV11-2 to TRBJ1-6, with a tentative D call TRBD1 (6 bases). V lost 5 bases and J lost 0, with 29 bases in between. The CDR3 runs to 22 residues. Germline loops: CDR1 SGHAT, CDR2 FQNNGV. As DNA, the CDR3 is TGTGCCAGCAGCAAGAGGGTGGTCCGGCAGGGGAACCTCAGCTCCTATAATTCACCCCTCCACTTT. Amino acid sequence: CASSKRVVRQGNLSSYNSPLHF. Filled out from reference TRBV11-2 and TRBJ1-6, the complete variable domain reads EAGVAQSPRYKIIEKRQSVAFWCNPISGHATLYWYQQILGQGPKLLIQFQNNGVVDDSQLPKDRFSAERLKGVDSTLKIQPAKLEDSAVYLCASSKRVVRQGNLSSYNSPLHFGNGTRLTVT.

The gene calls are TRBV18 and TRBJ2-5; D assignment may be TRBD1 or TRBD2 (5 bases each). The germline V and J ends were trimmed by 6 bases and 5 bases, with 22 bases remaining between them. The germline gives CDR1 KGHSH, CDR2 LQKENI. The length of the CDR3 is 16 residues. CDR3: CASSPMDTLRGETQYF. The CDR3 DNA reads as TGTGCCAGCTCTCCTATGGACACCCTACGGGGCGAGACCCAGTACTTC.

The genes are TRBV6-2 or TRBV6-3 and TRBJ2-2; D not resolved. The V and J ends lost 4 bases and 1 base respectively, with 10 bases between them. CDR1 MNHEY and CDR2 SVGEGT come from the germline V gene. The CDR3 length is 15 residues. This chain's CDR3 is CASSWGVVNTGELFF. DNA of the CDR3: TGTGCCAGCAGTTGGGGTGTGGTGAACACCGGGGAGCTGTTTTTT.

This clonotype appeared a few times. This rearrangement joins TRBV29-1 to TRBJ2-2, with no clear D. The CDR3 is made up of 12 amino acids. The germline CDR1 and CDR2 sequences are SQVTM and ANQGSEA. Here the CDR3 reads CSLTPVPRELFF. The CDR3 coding sequence is TGCAGTCTTACCCCGGTCCCGAGGGAGCTGTTTTTT.

A few counts support this clonotype. The DNA of the CDR3 is TGCAGTGCTGGGGACAGGGGAAACTACGAGCAGTACTTC. Protein product: CSAGDRGNYEQYF. The chain is built from TRBV20-1 and TRBJ2-7; 10 nucleotides align to TRBD1. Germline CDR1 reads DFQATT; CDR2 reads SNEGSKA (reference sequence). J lost 3 bases, V lost 5 bases, and 4 bases had no gene match. The CDR3 length is 13 residues.